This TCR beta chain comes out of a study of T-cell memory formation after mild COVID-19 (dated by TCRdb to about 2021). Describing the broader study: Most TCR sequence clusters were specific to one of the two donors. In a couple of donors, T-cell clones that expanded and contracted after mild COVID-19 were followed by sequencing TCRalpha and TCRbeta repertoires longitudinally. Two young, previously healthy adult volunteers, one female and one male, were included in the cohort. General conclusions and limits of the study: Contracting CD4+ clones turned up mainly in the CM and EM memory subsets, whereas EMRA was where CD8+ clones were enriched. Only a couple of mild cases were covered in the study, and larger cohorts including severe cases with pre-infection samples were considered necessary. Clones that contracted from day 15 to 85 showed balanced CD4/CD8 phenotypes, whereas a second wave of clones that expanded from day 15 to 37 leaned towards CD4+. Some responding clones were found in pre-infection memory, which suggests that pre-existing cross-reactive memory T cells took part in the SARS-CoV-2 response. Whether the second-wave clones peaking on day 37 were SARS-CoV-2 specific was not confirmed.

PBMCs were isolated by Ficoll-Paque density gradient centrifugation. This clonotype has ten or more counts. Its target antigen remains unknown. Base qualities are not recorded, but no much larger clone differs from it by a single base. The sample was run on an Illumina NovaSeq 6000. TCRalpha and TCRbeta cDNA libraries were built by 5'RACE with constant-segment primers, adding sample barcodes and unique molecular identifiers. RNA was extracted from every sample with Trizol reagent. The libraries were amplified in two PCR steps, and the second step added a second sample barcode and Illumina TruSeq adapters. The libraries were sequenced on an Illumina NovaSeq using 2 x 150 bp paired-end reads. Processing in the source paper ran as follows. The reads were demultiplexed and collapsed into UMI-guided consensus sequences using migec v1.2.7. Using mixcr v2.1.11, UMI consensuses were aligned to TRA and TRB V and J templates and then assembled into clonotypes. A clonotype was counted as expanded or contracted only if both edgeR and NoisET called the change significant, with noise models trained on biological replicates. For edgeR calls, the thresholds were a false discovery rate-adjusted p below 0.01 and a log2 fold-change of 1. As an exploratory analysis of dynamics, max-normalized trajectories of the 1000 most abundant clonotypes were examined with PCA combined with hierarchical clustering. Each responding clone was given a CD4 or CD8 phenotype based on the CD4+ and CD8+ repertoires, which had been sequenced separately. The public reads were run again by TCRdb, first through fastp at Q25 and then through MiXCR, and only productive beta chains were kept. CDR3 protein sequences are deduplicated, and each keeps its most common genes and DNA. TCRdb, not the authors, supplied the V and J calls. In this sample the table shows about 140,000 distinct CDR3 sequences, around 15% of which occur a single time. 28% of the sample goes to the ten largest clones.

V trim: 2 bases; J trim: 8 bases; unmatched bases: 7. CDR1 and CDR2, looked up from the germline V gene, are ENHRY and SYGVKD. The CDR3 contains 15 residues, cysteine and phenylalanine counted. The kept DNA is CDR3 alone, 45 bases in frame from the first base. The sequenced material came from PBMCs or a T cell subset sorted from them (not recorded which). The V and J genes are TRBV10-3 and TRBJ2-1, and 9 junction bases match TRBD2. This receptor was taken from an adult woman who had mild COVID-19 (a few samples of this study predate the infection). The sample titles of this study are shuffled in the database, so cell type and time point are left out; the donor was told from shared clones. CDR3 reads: CAISESSGRRDEQFF. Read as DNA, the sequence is TGTGCCATCAGTGAGAGTAGCGGGAGACGGGATGAGCAGTTCTTC.